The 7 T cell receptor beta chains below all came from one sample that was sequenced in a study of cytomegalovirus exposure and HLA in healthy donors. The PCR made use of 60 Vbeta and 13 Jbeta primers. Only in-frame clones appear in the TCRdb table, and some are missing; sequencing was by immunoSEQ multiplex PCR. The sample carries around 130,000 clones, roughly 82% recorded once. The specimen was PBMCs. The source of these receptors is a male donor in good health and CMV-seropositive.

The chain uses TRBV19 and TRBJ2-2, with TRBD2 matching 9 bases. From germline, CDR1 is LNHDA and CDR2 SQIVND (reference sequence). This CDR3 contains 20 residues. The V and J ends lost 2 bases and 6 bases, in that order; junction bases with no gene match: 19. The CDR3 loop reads CASSILGLAGLGSRPGELFF. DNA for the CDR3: TGTGCCAGTAGTATATTGGGCCTAGCGGGATTGGGGTCGCGTCCCGGGGAGCTGTTTTTT.

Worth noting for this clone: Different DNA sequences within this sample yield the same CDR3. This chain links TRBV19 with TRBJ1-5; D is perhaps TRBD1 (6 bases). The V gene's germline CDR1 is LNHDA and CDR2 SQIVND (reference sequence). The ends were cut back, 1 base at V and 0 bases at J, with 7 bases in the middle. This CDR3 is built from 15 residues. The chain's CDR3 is CASSIVGGSNQPQHF. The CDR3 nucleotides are TGTGCCAGTAGTATAGTAGGGGGTAGCAATCAGCCCCAGCATTTT.

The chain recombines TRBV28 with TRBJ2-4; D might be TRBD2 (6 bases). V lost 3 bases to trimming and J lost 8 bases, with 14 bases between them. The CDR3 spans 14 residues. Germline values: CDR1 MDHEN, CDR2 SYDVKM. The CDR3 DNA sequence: TGTGCCAGCAGTTTTTACCGGACTACTGACATTCAGTACTTC. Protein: CASSFYRTTDIQYF. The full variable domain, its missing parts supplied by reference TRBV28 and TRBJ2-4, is DVKVTQSSRYLVKRTGEKVFLECVQDMDHENMFWYRQDPGLGLRLIYFSYDVKMKEKGDIPEGYSVSREKKERFSLILESASTNQTSMYLCASSFYRTTDIQYFGAGTRLSVL.

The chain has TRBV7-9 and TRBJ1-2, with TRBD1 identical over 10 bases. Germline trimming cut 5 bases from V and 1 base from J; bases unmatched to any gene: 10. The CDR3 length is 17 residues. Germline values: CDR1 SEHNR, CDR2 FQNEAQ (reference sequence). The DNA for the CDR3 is TGTGCCAGCAGCGCGGAGACAGGGGGCGCGCTTAACTATGGCTACACCTTC. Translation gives CASSAETGGALNYGYTF.

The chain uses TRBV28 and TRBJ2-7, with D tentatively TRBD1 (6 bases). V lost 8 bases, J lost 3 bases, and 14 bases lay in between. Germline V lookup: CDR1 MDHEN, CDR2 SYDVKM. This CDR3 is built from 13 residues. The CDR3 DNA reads TGTGCCAGCGGGGCAGGGGACCGCTACGAGCAGTACTTC. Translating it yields CASGAGDRYEQYF.

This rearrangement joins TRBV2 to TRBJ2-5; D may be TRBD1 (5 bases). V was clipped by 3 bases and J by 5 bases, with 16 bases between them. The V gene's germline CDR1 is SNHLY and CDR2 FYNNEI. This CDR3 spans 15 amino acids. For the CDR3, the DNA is TGTGCCAGCAGTGATGATGCAGATAAGGGGGAGACCCAGTACTTC. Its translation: CASSDDADKGETQYF.

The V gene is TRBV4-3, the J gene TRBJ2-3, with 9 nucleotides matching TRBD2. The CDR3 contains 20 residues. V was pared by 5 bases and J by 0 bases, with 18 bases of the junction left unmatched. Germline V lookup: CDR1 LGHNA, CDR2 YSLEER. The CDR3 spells CASSERVRGRAAPSTDTQYF. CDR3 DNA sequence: TGCGCCAGCAGCGAAAGGGTCCGCGGGAGGGCCGCTCCAAGCACAGATACGCAGTATTTT.